The clone carrying this T cell receptor beta chain was detected only a few times. The antigen is not known. This specimen comes from a study of CD8 T cells in ankylosing spondylitis. Overall study findings and caveats: A TCR beta motif of fewer than ten highly homologous variants seemed to mark ankylosing spondylitis blood.

TCRdb ran MiXCR on the 5' RACE reads and lists one entry per CDR3 protein. Of over 400,000 distinct CDR3 sequences listed, about 25% are singletons. This CDR3 has 15 residues. V lost 5 bases and J lost 2, with 13 bases in between. The V gene is TRBV12-3 or TRBV12-4, the J gene TRBJ1-5; perhaps TRBD1 as D (5 bases). Sequencing was performed on blood, either unsorted or a sorted T cell fraction (not recorded which). This receptor was identified in a male donor with ankylosing spondylitis. CDR3 loop: CASSLPGTRNQPQHF. The CDR3 coding sequence is TGTGCCAGCAGTCTTCCAGGGACCCGCAATCAGCCCCAGCATTTT.